The 9 T cell receptor beta chains reported below all come from one sample, sequenced in a study of identical twins' blood T cells. Each CDR3 protein is one row after TCRdb ran MiXCR on the 5' RACE reads. The sample lists a few hundred thousand distinct CDR3 sequences, roughly 27% occurring once. The sequencing input was PBMCs. The receptors were gathered from a woman between 18 and 55 years old in good health.

This clonotype was seen only a few times. The V and J genes are TRBV20-1 and TRBJ1-1; no firm D call. Germline CDR1 and CDR2: DFQATT and SNEGSKA (reference sequence). This CDR3 is built from 13 residues. V dropped 6 bases and J dropped 1 base, with 12 bases sitting between them. The CDR3 nucleotides read TGCAGTGCCGGAGGGATTGGGAACACTGAAGCTTTCTTT. This sequence encodes CSAGGIGNTEAFF.

V is TRBV7-2 and J is TRBJ1-6; D unclear. Trimming stripped 5 bases from V and 7 bases from J, with 12 bases between. CDR1 and CDR2 from the germline V gene are SGHTA and FQGNSA. CDR3 length: 14 residues. CDR3 coding DNA: TGTGCCAGCAGCCAACGACAAACCAATTCACCCCTCCACTTT. It is translated as CASSQRQTNSPLHF.

Many counts were recorded for this clonotype. The J gene is TRBJ2-2, the V gene TRBV12-3 or TRBV12-4; D remains ambiguous. The CDR3 runs 11 residues. Trimming took off 6 bases at V and 8 bases at J, with 7 bases between the two ends. The CDR3 bases are TGTGCCAGCAGCATATCTGGGGAGCTGTTTTTT. It specifies CASSISGELFF.

This rearrangement joins TRBV7-9 to TRBJ2-7; tentatively, D is TRBD1 or TRBD2 (5 bases each). Germline V gene lookup returns CDR1 SEHNR and CDR2 FQNEAQ (reference sequence). There are 16 residues in the CDR3. Trimming pared 5 bases from V and 3 bases from J, leaving 20 bases between. CDR3 amino acids: CASSPLATDILYEQYF. The CDR3 DNA is TGTGCCAGCAGCCCCCTAGCTACGGACATACTCTACGAGCAGTACTTC.

The chain carries TRBV3-1 and TRBJ1-1, with D perhaps matching TRBD1 (6 bases). Germline values: CDR1 LGHDT, CDR2 YNNKEL (reference sequence). V was clipped by 0 bases and J by 5 bases, with 16 bases between them. The CDR3 sequence is 16 residues long. CDR3 sequence (DNA): TGTGCCAGCAGCCAAGACCGCCTCAGGGGAGGAACTGAAGCTTTCTTT. Residues: CASSQDRLRGGTEAFF.

This clonotype was observed at least ten times. This sequence joins TRBV20-1 and TRBJ1-1; D perhaps matches TRBD1 (5 bases). The CDR3 covers 13 residues. Germline V gene lookup returns CDR1 DFQATT and CDR2 SNEGSKA (reference sequence). V lost 0 bases and J lost 1, with 6 bases in between. This chain's CDR3 is CSARDGGNTEAFF. As DNA, the CDR3 is TGCAGTGCTAGAGATGGGGGGAACACTGAAGCTTTCTTT.

This clonotype has a single count. The germline gene is not matched at one end of the junction; a read error may be the cause. The V and J genes are TRBV12-5 and TRBJ2-5, with unresolved D. The germline V gene encodes CDR1 LGHNT and CDR2 FRNRAP. The CDR3 extends over 14 amino acids. CDR3 sequence: CASGLVPLQEAQYF. As DNA, the CDR3 is TGTGCTAGTGGTTTGGTACCCCTACAAGAGGCCCAGTACTTC.

This clonotype was counted many times. The chain recombines TRBV6-2 or TRBV6-3 with TRBJ2-2, with D tentatively TRBD2 (5 bases). The CDR3 runs 17 residues. The V end lost 7 bases, the J end lost 4 bases, and 22 bases lay between the germline ends. The germline V gene has CDR1 MNHEY and CDR2 SVGEGT. For the CDR3, the DNA is TGTGCCAGCAAAACATACTCCGGGCTAGCCTTCACCGGGGAGCTGTTTTTT. Protein sequence: CASKTYSGLAFTGELFF.

J is TRBJ2-2 and V is TRBV20-1; D possibly matches TRBD1 or TRBD2 (6 bases each). This CDR3 contains 14 residues. The germline V gene has CDR1 DFQATT and CDR2 SNEGSKA (reference sequence). V was cut by 0 bases and J by 7 bases, with 12 bases left in between. The CDR3 sequence is CSARDAGHIGELFF. In nucleotides, the CDR3 is TGCAGTGCTAGAGATGCGGGACACATCGGGGAGCTGTTTTTT.